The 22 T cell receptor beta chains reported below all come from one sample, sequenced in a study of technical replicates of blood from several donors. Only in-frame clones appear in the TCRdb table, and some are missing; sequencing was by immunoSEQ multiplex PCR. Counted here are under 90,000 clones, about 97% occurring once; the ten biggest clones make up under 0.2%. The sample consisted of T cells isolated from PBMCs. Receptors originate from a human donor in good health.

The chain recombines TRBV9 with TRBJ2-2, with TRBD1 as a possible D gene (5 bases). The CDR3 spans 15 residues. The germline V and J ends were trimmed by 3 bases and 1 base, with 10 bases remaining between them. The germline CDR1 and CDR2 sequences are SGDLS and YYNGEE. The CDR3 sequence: CASSADSENTGELFF. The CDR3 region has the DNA TGTGCCAGCAGCGCCGACAGCGAGAACACCGGGGAGCTGTTTTTT.

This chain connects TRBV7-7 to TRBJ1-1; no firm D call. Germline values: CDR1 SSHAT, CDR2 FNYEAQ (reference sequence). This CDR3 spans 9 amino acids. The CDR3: CASDYEAFF. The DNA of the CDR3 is TGTGCAAGCGACTATGAAGCTTTCTTT.

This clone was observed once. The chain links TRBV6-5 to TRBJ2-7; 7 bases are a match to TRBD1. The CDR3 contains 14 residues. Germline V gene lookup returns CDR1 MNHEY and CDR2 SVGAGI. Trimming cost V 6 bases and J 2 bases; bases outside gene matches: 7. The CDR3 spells CASRPAGTAYEQYF. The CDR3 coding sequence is TGTGCCAGCAGGCCCGCCGGGACAGCCTACGAGCAGTACTTC.

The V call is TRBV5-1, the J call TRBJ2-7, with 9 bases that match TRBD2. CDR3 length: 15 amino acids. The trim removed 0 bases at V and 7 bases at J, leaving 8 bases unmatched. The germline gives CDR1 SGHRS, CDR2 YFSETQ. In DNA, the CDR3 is TGCGCCAGCAGCTTGGTCTTAGCGGGGGTTGAAGAGCAGTACTTC. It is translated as CASSLVLAGVEEQYF.

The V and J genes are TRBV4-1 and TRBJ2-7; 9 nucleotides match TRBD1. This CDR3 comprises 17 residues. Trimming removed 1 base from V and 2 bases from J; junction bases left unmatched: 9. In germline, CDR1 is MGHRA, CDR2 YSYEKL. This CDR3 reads CASSQGNPGQGAYEQYF. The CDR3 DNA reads TGCGCCAGCAGCCAAGGCAACCCGGGACAGGGTGCCTACGAGCAGTACTTC.

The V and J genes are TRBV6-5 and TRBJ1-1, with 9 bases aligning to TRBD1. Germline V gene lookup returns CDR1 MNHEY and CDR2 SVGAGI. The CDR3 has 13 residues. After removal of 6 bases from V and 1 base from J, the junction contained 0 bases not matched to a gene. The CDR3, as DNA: TGTGCCAGCAGGACAGGGGGGAACACTGAAGCTTTCTTT. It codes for CASRTGGNTEAFF.

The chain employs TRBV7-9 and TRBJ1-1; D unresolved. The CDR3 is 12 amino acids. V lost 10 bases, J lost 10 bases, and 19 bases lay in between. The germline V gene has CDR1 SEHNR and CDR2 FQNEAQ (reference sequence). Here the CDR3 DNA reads TGTGCCACTTTTACTTTCCCGGAGGGAGCTTTCTTT. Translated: CATFTFPEGAFF.

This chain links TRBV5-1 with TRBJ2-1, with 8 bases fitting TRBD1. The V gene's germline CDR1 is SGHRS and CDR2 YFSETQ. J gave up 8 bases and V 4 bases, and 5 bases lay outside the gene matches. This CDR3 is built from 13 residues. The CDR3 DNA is TGCGCCAGCAGCGTACAGGGGGAGTATGAGCAGTTCTTC. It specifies CASSVQGEYEQFF.

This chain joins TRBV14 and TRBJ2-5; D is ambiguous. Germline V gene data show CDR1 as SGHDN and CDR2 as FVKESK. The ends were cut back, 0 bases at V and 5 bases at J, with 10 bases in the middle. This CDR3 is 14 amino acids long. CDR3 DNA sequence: TGTGCCAGCAGCCAAGATTTCGGGTGGGAGACCCAGTACTTC. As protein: CASSQDFGWETQYF.

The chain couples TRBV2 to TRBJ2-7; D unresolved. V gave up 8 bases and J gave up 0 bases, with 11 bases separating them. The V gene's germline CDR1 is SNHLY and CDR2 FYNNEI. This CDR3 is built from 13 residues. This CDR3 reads CASARLSSYEQYF. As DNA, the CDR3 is TGTGCCAGCGCACGCCTGAGCTCCTACGAGCAGTACTTC.

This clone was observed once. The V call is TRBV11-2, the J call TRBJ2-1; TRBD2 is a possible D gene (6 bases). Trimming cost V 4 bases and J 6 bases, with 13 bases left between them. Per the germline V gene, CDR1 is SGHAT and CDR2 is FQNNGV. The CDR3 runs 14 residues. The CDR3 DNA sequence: TGTGCCAGCAGCTCCTGGGAGGATAGCAATGAGCAGTTCTTC. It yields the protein CASSSWEDSNEQFF.

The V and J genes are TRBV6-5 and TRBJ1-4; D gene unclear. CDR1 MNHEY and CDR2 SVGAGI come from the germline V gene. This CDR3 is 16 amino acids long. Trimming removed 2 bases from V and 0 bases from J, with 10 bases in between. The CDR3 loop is CASSYLTFATNEKLFF. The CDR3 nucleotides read TGTGCCAGCAGTTACCTGACTTTCGCAACTAATGAAAAACTGTTTTTT.

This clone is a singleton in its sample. The DNA for the CDR3 is TGTGCCAGCACCAGAGCGGGAGTGGGCGTAGATACGCAGTATTTT. Translating gives CASTRAGVGVDTQYF. The chain carries TRBV6-5 and TRBJ2-3, with 8 bases lining up with TRBD2. This CDR3 is built from 15 residues. CDR1 and CDR2 from the germline V gene are MNHEY and SVGAGI. With V trimmed by 7 bases and J by 5 bases, 11 bases remained unmatched.

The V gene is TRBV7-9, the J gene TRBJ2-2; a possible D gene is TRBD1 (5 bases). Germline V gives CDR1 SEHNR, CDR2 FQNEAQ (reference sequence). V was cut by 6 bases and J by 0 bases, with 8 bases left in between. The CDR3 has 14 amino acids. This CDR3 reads CASRQVANTGELFF. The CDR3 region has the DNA TGTGCCAGCAGACAGGTCGCGAACACCGGGGAGCTGTTTTTT.

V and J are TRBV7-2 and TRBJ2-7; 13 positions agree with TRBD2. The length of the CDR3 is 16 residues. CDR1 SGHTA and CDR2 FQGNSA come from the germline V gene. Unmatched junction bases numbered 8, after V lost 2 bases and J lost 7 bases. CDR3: CASSLSWTSGGREQYF. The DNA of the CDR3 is TGTGCCAGCAGCTTATCCTGGACTAGCGGGGGACGGGAGCAGTACTTC.

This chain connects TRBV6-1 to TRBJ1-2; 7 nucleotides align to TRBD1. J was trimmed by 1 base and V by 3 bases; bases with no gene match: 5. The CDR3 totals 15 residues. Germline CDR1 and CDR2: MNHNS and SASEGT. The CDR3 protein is CASSERAGGNYGYTF. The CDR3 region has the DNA TGTGCCAGCAGTGAGAGGGCAGGGGGTAACTATGGCTACACCTTC.

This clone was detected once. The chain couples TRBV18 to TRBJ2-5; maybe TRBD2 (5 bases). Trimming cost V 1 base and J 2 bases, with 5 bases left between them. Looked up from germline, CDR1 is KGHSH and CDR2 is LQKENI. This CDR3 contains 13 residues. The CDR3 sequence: CASSPREQETQYF. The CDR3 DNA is TGTGCCAGCTCACCACGGGAGCAAGAGACCCAGTACTTC. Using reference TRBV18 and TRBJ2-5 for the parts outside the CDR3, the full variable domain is NAGVMQNPRHLVRRRGQEARLRCSPMKGHSHVYWYRQLPEEGLKFMVYLQKENIIDESGMPKERFSAEFPKEGPSILRIQQVVRGDSAAYFCASSPREQETQYFGPGTRLLVL.

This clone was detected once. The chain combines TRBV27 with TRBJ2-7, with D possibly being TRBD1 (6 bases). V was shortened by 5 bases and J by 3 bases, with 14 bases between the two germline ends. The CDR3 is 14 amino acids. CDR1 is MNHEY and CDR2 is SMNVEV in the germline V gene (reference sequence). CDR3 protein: CASSPGTRRYEQYF. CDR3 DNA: TGTGCCAGCAGTCCCGGGACAAGGCGCTACGAGCAGTACTTC.

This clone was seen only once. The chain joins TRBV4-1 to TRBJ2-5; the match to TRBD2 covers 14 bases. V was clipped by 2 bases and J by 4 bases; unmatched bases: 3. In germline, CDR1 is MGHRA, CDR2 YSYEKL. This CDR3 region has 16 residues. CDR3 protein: CASSQPGLAGGETQYF. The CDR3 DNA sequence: TGCGCCAGCAGCCAACCTGGACTAGCGGGAGGAGAGACCCAGTACTTC.

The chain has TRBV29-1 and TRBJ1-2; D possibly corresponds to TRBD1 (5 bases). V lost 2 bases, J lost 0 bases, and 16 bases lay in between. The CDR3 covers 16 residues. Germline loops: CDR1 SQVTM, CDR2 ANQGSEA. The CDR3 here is CSVERSTGGANYGYTF. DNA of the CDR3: TGCAGCGTTGAACGTTCTACAGGAGGGGCTAACTATGGCTACACCTTC.

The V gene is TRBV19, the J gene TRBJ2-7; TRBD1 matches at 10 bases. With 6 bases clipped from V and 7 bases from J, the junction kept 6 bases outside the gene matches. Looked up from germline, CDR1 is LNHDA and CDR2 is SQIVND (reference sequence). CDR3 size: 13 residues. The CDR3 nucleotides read TGTGCCAGTAGGGGACAGGGGCTCGGGGAGCAGTACTTC. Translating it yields CASRGQGLGEQYF.

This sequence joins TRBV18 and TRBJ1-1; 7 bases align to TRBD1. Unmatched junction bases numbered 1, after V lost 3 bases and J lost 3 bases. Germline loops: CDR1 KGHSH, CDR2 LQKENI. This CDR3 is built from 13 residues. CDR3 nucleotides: TGTGCCAGCTCACCCGGGACAGACACTGAAGCTTTCTTT. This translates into CASSPGTDTEAFF.